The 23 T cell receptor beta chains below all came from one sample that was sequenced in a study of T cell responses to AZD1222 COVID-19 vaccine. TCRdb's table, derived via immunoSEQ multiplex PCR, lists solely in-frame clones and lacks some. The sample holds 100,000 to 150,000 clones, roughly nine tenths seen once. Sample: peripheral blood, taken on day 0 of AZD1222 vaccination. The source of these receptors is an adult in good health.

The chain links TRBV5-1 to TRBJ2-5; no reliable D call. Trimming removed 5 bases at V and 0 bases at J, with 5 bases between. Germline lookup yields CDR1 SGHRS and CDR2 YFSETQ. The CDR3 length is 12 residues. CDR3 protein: CASRLYQETQYF. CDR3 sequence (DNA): TGCGCCAGCAGGCTGTACCAAGAGACCCAGTACTTC.

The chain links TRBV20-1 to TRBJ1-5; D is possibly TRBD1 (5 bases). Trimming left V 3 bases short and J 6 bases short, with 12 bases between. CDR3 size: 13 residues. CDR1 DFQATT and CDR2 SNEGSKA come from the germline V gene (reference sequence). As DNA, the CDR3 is TGCAGTGCTAGTTGGGGCCTTGGTCAGCCCCAGCATTTT. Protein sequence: CSASWGLGQPQHF.

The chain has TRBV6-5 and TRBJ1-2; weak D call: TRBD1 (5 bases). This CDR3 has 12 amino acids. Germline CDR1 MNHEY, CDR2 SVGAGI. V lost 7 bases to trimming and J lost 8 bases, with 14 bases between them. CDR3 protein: CASITGGGGYTF. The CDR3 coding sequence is TGTGCCAGCATCACGGGGGGAGGCGGCTACACCTTC.

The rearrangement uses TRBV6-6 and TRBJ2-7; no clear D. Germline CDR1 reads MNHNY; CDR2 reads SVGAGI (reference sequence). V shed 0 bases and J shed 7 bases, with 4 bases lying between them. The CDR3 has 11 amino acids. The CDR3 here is CASSYSEEQYF. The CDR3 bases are TGTGCCAGCAGTTACTCGGAAGAGCAGTACTTC.

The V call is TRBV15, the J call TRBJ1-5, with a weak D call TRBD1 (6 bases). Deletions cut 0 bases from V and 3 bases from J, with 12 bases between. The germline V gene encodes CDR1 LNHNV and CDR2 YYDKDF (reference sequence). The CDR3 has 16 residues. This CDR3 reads CATSRDRTVSNQPQHF. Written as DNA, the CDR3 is TGTGCCACCAGCAGAGATCGGACAGTTTCCAATCAGCCCCAGCATTTT. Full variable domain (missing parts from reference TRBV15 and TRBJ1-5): DAMVIQNPRYQVTQFGKPVTLSCSQTLNHNVMYWYQQKSSQAPKLLFHYYDKDFNNEADTPDNFQSRRPNTSFCFLDIRSPGLGDTAMYLCATSRDRTVSNQPQHFGDGTRLSIL.

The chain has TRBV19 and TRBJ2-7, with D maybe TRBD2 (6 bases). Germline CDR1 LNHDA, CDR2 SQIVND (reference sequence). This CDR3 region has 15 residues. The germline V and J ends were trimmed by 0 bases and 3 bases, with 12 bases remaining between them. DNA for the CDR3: TGTGCCAGTAGTATAGATCAAGGGGAGGTCTACGAGCAGTACTTC. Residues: CASSIDQGEVYEQYF.

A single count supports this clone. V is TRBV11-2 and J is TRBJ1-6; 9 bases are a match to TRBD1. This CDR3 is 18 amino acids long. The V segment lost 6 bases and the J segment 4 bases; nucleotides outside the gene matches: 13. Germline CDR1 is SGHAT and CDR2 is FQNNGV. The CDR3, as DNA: TGTGCCAGCAGTGCCGGGACAGGGCTTTATATATATAATTCACCCCTCCACTTT. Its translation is CASSAGTGLYIYNSPLHF.

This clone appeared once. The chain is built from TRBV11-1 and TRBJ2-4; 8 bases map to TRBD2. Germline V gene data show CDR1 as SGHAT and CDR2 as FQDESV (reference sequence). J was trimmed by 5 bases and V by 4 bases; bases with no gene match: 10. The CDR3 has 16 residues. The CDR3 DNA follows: TGTGCCAGCAGCTGGTCAGCGGGAGAGGGCGAAAACATTCAGTACTTC. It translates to CASSWSAGEGENIQYF.

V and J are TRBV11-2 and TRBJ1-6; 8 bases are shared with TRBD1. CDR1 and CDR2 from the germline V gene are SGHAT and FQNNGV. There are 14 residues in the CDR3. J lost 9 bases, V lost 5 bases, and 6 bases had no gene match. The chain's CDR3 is CASSLDRVGSPLHF. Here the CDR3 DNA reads TGTGCCAGCAGCCTGGACAGGGTGGGTTCACCCCTCCACTTT.

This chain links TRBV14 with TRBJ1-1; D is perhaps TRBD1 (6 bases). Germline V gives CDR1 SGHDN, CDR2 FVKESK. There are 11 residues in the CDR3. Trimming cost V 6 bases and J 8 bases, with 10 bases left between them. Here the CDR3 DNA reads TGTGCCAGCAGACACGACAGGGAAGCTTTCTTT. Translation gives CASRHDREAFF.

CDR3 region: CASSLLAVANTGELFF. The CDR3 DNA sequence: TGTGCCAGCAGCTTACTAGCGGTCGCGAACACCGGGGAGCTGTTTTTT. This sequence joins TRBV11-2 and TRBJ2-2, with 7 positions matching TRBD2. Germline V lookup: CDR1 SGHAT, CDR2 FQNNGV. The CDR3 has 16 residues. The trim removed 2 bases at V and 0 bases at J, leaving 3 bases unmatched.

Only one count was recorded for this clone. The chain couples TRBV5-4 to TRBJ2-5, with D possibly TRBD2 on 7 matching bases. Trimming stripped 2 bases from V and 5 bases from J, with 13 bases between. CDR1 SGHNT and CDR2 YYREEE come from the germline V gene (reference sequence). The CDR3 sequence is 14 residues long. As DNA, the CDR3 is TGTGCCAGCAGCTTATGGGGGGGCGCCGAGACCCAGTACTTC. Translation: CASSLWGGAETQYF. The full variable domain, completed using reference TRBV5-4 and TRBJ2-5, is ETGVTQSPTHLIKTRGQQVTLRCSSQSGHNTVSWYQQALGQGPQFIFQYYREEENGRGNFPPRFSGLQFPNYSSELNVNALELDDSALYLCASSLWGGAETQYFGPGTRLLVL.

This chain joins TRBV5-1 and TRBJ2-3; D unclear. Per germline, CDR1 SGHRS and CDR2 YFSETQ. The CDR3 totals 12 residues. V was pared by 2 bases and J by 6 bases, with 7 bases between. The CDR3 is CASSLTWDTQYF. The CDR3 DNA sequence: TGCGCCAGCAGCTTAACTTGGGATACGCAGTATTTT. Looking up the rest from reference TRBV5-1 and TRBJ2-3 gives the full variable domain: KAGVTQTPRYLIKTRGQQVTLSCSPISGHRSVSWYQQTPGQGLQFLFEYFSETQRNKGNFPGRFSGRQFSNSRSEMNVSTLELGDSALYLCASSLTWDTQYFGPGTRLTVL.

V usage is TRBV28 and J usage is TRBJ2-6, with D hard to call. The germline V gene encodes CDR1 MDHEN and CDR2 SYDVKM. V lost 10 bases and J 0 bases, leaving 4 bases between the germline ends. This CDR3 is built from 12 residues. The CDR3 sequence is CATISGANVLTF. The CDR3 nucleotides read TGTGCCACCATCTCTGGGGCCAACGTCCTGACTTTC.

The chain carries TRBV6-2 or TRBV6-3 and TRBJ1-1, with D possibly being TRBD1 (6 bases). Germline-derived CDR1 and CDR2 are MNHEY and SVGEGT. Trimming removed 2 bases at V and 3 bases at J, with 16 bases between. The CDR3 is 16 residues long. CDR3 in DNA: TGTGCCAGCAGTTACGGGCATCAGGGGAAGGACACTGAAGCTTTCTTT. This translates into CASSYGHQGKDTEAFF.

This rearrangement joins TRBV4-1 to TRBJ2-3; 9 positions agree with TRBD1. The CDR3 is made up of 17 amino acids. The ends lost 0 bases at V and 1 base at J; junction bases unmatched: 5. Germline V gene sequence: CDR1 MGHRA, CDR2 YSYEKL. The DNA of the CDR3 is TGCGCCAGCAGCCAAGAGAGGGACAGGGTTGGCACAGATACGCAGTATTTT. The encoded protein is CASSQERDRVGTDTQYF.

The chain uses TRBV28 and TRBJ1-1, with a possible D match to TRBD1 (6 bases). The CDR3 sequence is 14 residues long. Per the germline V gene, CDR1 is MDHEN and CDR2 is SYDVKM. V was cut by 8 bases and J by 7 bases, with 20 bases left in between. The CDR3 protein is CASQMRGAGGEAFF. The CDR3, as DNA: TGTGCCAGCCAAATGCGGGGGGCTGGGGGTGAAGCTTTCTTT.

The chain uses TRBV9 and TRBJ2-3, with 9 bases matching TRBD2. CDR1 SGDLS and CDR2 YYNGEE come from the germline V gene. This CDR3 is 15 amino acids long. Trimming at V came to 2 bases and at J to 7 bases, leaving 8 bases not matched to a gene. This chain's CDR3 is CASSVAGTSSHTQYF. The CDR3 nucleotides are TGTGCCAGCAGCGTGGCAGGGACTAGCTCTCATACGCAGTATTTT.

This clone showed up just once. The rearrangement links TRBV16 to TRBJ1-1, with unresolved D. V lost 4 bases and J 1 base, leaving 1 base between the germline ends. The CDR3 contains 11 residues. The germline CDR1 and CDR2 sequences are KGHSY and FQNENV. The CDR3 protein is CASSRNTEAFF. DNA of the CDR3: TGTGCCAGCAGCCGGAACACTGAAGCTTTCTTT.

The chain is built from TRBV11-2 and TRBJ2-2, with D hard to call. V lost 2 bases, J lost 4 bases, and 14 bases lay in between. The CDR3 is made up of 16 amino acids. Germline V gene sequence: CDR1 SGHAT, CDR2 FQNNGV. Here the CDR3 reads CASSLHNRAFTGELFF. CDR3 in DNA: TGTGCCAGCAGCTTACACAACCGAGCTTTCACCGGGGAGCTGTTTTTT.

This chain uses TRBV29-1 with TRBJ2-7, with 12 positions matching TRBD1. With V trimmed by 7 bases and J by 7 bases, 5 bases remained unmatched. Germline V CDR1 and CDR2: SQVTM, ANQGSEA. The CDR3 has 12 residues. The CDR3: CSGRDRGLEQYF. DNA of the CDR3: TGCAGCGGAAGGGACAGGGGGCTTGAGCAGTACTTC.

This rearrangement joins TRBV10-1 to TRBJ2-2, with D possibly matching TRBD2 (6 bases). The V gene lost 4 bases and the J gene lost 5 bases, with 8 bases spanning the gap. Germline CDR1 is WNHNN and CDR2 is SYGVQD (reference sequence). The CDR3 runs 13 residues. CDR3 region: CASSGGLTGELFF. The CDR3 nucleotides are TGCGCCAGCAGTGGTGGACTAACCGGGGAGCTGTTTTTT.

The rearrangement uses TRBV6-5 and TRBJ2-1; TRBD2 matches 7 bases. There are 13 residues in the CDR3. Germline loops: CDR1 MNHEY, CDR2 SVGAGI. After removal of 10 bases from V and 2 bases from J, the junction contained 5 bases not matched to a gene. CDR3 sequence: CATLAAPYNEQFF. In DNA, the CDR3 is TGTGCCACCCTAGCGGCCCCCTACAATGAGCAGTTCTTC.